The present TCR beta chain was sequenced within a study of T cell responses to AZD1222 COVID-19 vaccine (dated by TCRdb to the early 2020s). About the full investigation: AZD1222 recipients with second doses at about 4 weeks or about 12 weeks were pooled, because spike-specific TCR depth and breadth did not differ between schedules. A total of 230 to 250 trial participants underwent TCR sequencing, of whom about 200 had received two doses of AZD1222 and some 25 had received two doses of the MenACWY control vaccine. Enrollment into the trials was organized by age into subgroups of 18-55, 56-69 and 70-plus years, and those subgroups contained roughly 150, 30 and 60 TCR-sequenced participants, respectively.

What the work shows at the level of the full study, not this receptor alone: In the small 56-69-year group, the increase in depth fell short of significance, most likely because of low power. Participants were mostly white British and included more females than males, and it was suggested by the authors that clonal diversity may have been underestimated. Conclusions about previously exposed vaccinees are limited because only six or seven AZD1222 recipients were SARS-CoV-2 seropositive at baseline. A significant rise in spike-specific TCR breadth and depth was observed after two AZD1222 doses relative to day 0 and relative to MenACWY recipients. Nearly half of unique spike-specific TCRs reportedly recognized epitopes outside regions mutated in the B.1.351 and B.1.1.7 variants. The vaccine-associated CD4 TCRs covered the entire spike protein, and the dominant responses fell in regions 160-218 and 743-854. Because no day 14 peak-response samples were available, the repertoires could be characterized only after the peak T cell response.

The CDR3 regions of human TCRbeta chains were analyzed by immunosequencing. Per the authors' processing: Repertoire TCRs were matched against a reference library of SARS-CoV-2-specific TCRs generated with the MIRA antigen-specificity platform. Breadth was defined as the fraction of unique TCRs that were SARS-CoV-2-associated, and depth was defined as the fraction of total T cells that were SARS-CoV-2-associated. Using the MIRA data, every spike-specific TCR was mapped to the spike region that the TCR reacted to and assigned to either a CD4 or a CD8 class. Log10-transformed breadth and depth values were compared by one-way ANOVA with Sidak's multiple comparisons tests. TCRdb stores this immuneACCESS table with in-frame sequences only. Part of the clones is absent; in the studies checked, under half of the shortfall reflects unresolved V genes, and no reason is known for the rest. V, J and clone size were drawn from that table, and D and trimming were deduced from the DNA. In all, the sample holds some 64,000 clones, and approximately 84% of those were seen once. Of the sample, 17% falls within the top ten clones.

This clone appeared a few times. What this receptor recognizes is not known. The record has no base qualities; no much larger clone is one base away. Sample time point, as interpreted from the label and publication: baseline before first vaccination. Vaccinee samples came from UK trials COV001 and COV002, including a single-blind randomized controlled phase 2/3 trial of AZD1222 (ChAdOx1 nCoV-19) in healthy adults. For TCRbeta chain sequencing, PBMC samples were collected from trial participants at day 0 and at day 28 after the second dose. V lost 2 bases and J lost 5 bases; the stretch between them is 14 bases long. The germline V gene yields SGHRS for CDR1 and YFSETQ for CDR2. Including the terminal cysteine and phenylalanine, the CDR3 comprises 14 residues. Solely the CDR3 DNA is kept, with 42 bases framed from the first base.

The clonotype comes from an adult in good health. Sequencing used peripheral blood, obtained on day 0 of AZD1222 vaccination. The V and J segments used are TRBV5-1 and TRBJ2-7, with the D gene possibly TRBD1 or TRBD2, each one fitting 5 bases. The CDR3: CASSLDGAVDEQYF. The sequence in DNA is TGCGCCAGCAGCTTAGACGGGGCCGTCGACGAGCAGTACTTC.